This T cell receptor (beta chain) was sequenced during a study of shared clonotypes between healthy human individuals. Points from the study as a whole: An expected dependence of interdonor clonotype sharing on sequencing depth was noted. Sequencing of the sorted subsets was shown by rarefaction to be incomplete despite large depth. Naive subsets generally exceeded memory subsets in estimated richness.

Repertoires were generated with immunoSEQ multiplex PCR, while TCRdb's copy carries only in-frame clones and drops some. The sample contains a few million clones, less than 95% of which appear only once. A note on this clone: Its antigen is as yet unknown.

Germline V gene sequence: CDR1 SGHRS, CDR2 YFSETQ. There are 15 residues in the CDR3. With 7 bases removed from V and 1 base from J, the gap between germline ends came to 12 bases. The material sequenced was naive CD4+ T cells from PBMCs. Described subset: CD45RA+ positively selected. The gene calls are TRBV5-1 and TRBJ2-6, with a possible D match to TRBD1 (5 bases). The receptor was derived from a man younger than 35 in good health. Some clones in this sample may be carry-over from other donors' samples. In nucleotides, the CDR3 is TGCGCCAGCTCGGATGGACAATCTGGGGCCAACGTCCTGACTTTC. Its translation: CASSDGQSGANVLTF.